Following are 19 T cell receptor beta chains from one sample sequenced in a study of T cells after yellow fever vaccination. One entry per CDR3 protein, called by TCRdb with MiXCR from the 5' RACE reads. Found here are hundreds of thousands of distinct CDR3 sequences, under 15% of them singletons; the top ten hold around 3%. The sequencing used CD4+ T cells sorted from PBMCs, collected 15 days after the yellow fever booster vaccination. These receptor sequences come from a man between 18 and 29 years old who received the YFV17D yellow fever vaccine.

This clonotype was detected many times. The chain employs TRBV12-3 or TRBV12-4 and TRBJ2-3; the D call may be TRBD1 or TRBD2 (5 bases each). V lost 6 bases and J lost 0, with 22 bases in between. The CDR3 is 18 residues long. The CDR3 loop is CASSQKESWGISTDTQYF. The DNA for the CDR3 is TGTGCCAGCAGCCAAAAAGAGTCCTGGGGGATTAGCACAGATACGCAGTATTTT.

This clonotype was picked up many times. The chain employs TRBV4-1 and TRBJ2-3; 14 nucleotides match TRBD2. V lost 4 bases to trimming and J lost 4 bases; unmatched junction nucleotides: 7. This CDR3 is 17 amino acids long. Germline loops: CDR1 MGHRA, CDR2 YSYEKL. The CDR3 sequence is CASSRRLAGGIPDTQYF. The CDR3 DNA reads TGCGCCAGCAGCCGTCGACTAGCGGGGGGGATCCCAGATACGCAGTATTTT.

The rearrangement joins TRBV29-1 to TRBJ2-3; 9 nucleotides line up with TRBD2. Germline trimming cut 3 bases from V and 2 bases from J; bases unmatched to any gene: 3. This CDR3 comprises 14 residues. CDR1 and CDR2 (germline): SQVTM, ANQGSEA. CDR3 sequence: CSVDKRGDTDTQYF. CDR3 in DNA: TGCAGCGTTGATAAGCGGGGGGACACAGATACGCAGTATTTT.

This clonotype has just a few counts. The rearrangement joins TRBV7-2 to TRBJ2-5; the D call may be TRBD1 or TRBD2 (5 bases each). Germline V gives CDR1 SGHTA, CDR2 FQGNSA. With 2 bases removed from V and 5 bases from J, the gap between germline ends came to 15 bases. This CDR3 is built from 15 residues. The DNA of the CDR3 is TGTGCCAGCAGCTTAAGTCGAGGGGAAGGGGAGACCCAGTACTTC. Its protein product is CASSLSRGEGETQYF.

This clonotype has just a few counts. The J gene is TRBJ2-3, the V gene TRBV4-1, with a tentative D call TRBD2 (6 bases). With 1 base removed from V and 1 base from J, the gap between germline ends came to 18 bases. The germline gives CDR1 MGHRA, CDR2 YSYEKL. The CDR3 covers 18 residues. CDR3 sequence: CASSQGRPGAGGTDTQYF. CDR3 sequence (DNA): TGCGCCAGCAGCCAAGGGCGGCCGGGAGCGGGCGGCACAGATACGCAGTATTTT.

This clonotype was counted ten times or more. The V gene is TRBV6-1, the J gene TRBJ1-2; perhaps TRBD1 as D (5 bases). This CDR3 is built from 14 residues. Looked up from germline, CDR1 is MNHNS and CDR2 is SASEGT. Trimming stripped 3 bases from V and 4 bases from J, with 12 bases between. CDR3 sequence reads: CASSEGEGGYGYTF. As DNA, the CDR3 is TGTGCCAGCAGTGAGGGGGAAGGAGGCTATGGCTACACCTTC.

A few counts support this clonotype. The chain has TRBV5-1 and TRBJ1-3, with D uncertain. CDR3 length equals 16 residues. CDR1 is SGHRS and CDR2 is YFSETQ in the germline V gene. V was shortened by 0 bases and J by 7 bases, with 17 bases between the two germline ends. CDR3 nucleotide sequence: TGCGCCAGCAGCTTGGTAGTCCAGGCCAGCAGTAACACCATATATTTT. It translates to CASSLVVQASSNTIYF.

The V call is TRBV27, the J call TRBJ2-7, with D maybe TRBD1 (8 bases). This CDR3 region has 16 residues. Trimming cost V 6 bases and J 5 bases, with 23 bases left between them. The germline V gene has CDR1 MNHEY and CDR2 SMNVEV (reference sequence). The CDR3 nucleotides read TGTGCCAGCAGCTCCCAGTCCCGGACAGGGAGGGACGAGCAGTACTTC. Encoded protein: CASSSQSRTGRDEQYF.

This clonotype is a singleton in its sample. V and J are TRBV6-2 or TRBV6-3 and TRBJ2-5, with D possibly TRBD2 on 6 matching bases. With 4 bases removed from V and 2 bases from J, the gap between germline ends came to 17 bases. Germline V gene lookup returns CDR1 MNHEY and CDR2 SVGEGT. CDR3 size: 16 residues. The CDR3 protein is CASSSLESGWQETQYF. The CDR3 bases are TGTGCCAGCAGTTCCCTGGAAAGCGGGTGGCAAGAGACCCAGTACTTC.

This clonotype was counted ten times or more. V usage is TRBV7-2 and J usage is TRBJ2-1, with D possibly being TRBD2 (6 bases). Trimming shortened V by 5 bases and J by 9 bases, and 14 bases separated the two germline ends. CDR3 length equals 13 residues. CDR1 is SGHTA and CDR2 is FQGNSA in the germline V gene. CDR3 amino acids: CASSASSVGEQFF. The CDR3 DNA follows: TGTGCCAGCAGCGCCTCTAGCGTTGGTGAGCAGTTCTTC.

In its sample, this clonotype was seen a few times. This rearrangement joins TRBV20-1 to TRBJ2-1; 9 nucleotides match TRBD2. CDR1 is DFQATT, CDR2 SNEGSKA, per germline (reference sequence). The CDR3 runs to 13 residues. CDR3 protein: CSTIAGVYNEQFF. CDR3 in DNA: TGCAGCACGATAGCGGGGGTGTACAATGAGCAGTTCTTC.

The chain carries TRBV5-1 and TRBJ1-1; tentative D call: TRBD1 (5 bases). The length of the CDR3 is 14 residues. Germline CDR1 is SGHRS and CDR2 is YFSETQ. Trimming removed 4 bases from V and 3 bases from J, with 13 bases in between. DNA for the CDR3: TGCGCCAGCAGCACCGGGGACGGCTACACTGAAGCTTTCTTT. It is translated as CASSTGDGYTEAFF.

This clonotype was found a few times. The chain employs TRBV10-3 and TRBJ1-2; D not certain. This CDR3 region has 14 residues. Germline lookup yields CDR1 ENHRY and CDR2 SYGVKD. Trimming removed 0 bases at V and 8 bases at J, with 13 bases between. The CDR3 loop is CAISESLNTVGYTF. CDR3 DNA: TGTGCCATCAGTGAGTCGTTGAATACAGTCGGCTACACCTTC.

This CDR3 reads CASSHWPNYEQYF. DNA of the CDR3: TGTGCCAGCAGCCACTGGCCCAACTACGAGCAGTACTTC. The chain carries TRBV6-6 and TRBJ2-7; no clear D gene. Deletions cut 6 bases from V and 3 bases from J, with 12 bases between. The CDR3 is made up of 13 amino acids. Germline CDR1 MNHNY, CDR2 SVGAGI (reference sequence).

The chain combines TRBV3-1 with TRBJ2-3, with 9 bases fitting TRBD2. The CDR3 consists of 17 residues. Germline CDR1 is LGHDT and CDR2 is YNNKEL (reference sequence). Losses at the gene ends were 0 bases for V and 4 bases for J; bases not matched to a gene: 8. The CDR3, as DNA: TGTGCCAGCAGCCAAGATAGAATAGCGGGGGTACCAGATACGCAGTATTTT. This sequence encodes CASSQDRIAGVPDTQYF.

The genes are TRBV20-1 and TRBJ1-2; the D gene is possibly TRBD1 (6 bases). CDR3 length: 13 amino acids. Germline V lookup: CDR1 DFQATT, CDR2 SNEGSKA (reference sequence). V shed 0 bases and J shed 5 bases, with 10 bases lying between them. The CDR3, as DNA: TGCAGTGCTAGAGATCCGGACAGATATGGCTACACCTTC. Residues: CSARDPDRYGYTF.

The V gene is TRBV6-5, the J gene TRBJ1-2, with 7 bases aligning to TRBD1. V gave up 6 bases and J gave up 0 bases; unmatched junction bases: 4. The CDR3 sequence is 14 residues long. The germline gives CDR1 MNHEY, CDR2 SVGAGI. The CDR3 DNA reads as TGTGCCAGCAGGCGCGGGACAGCTAACTATGGCTACACCTTC. It yields the protein CASRRGTANYGYTF.

This clonotype has a handful of counts. This chain joins TRBV7-9 and TRBJ1-6; 10 positions agree with TRBD1. The germline V gene encodes CDR1 SEHNR and CDR2 FQNEAQ (reference sequence). CDR3 length equals 14 residues. Trimming took 7 bases from V and 10 from J; bases not matched to a gene: 7. CDR3 region: CASIHGTGDSPLHF. DNA for the CDR3: TGTGCCAGCATTCACGGGACAGGGGACTCACCCCTCCACTTT.

The genes are TRBV18 and TRBJ1-1; D may be TRBD1 (6 bases). Germline-derived CDR1 and CDR2 are KGHSH and LQKENI. The CDR3 length is 16 residues. Trimming left V 4 bases short and J 3 bases short, with 18 bases between. Here the CDR3 DNA reads TGTGCCAGCTCACTAAAATACAGGGAACCTGACACTGAAGCTTTCTTT. The encoded protein is CASSLKYREPDTEAFF.